This T cell receptor beta chain emerged from a study of CD8+ T cells in alopecia areata. As the sequencing template, cDNA was produced by extracting RNA and reverse transcribing it. Assay used: immunoSEQ multiplex PCR; TCRdb lists only in-frame clones, some missing. This sample has around 200,000 clones, with around 58% found just once. Treatment meaning: oral pan-JAK inhibitor, 5-10 mg twice daily. From germline, CDR1 is LGHNT and CDR2 FRNRAP. The CDR3 loop spans 12 amino acids. Trimming stripped 3 bases from V and 9 bases from J, with 12 bases between. The J gene is TRBJ2-7, the V gene TRBV12-5; D ambiguous. The clonotype comes from a human donor with alopecia areata. This specimen was CD8+ T cells sorted from blood, taken at week 24, from a patient treated with tofacitinib. The CDR3 spells CASGFPDVGQYF. Here the CDR3 DNA reads TGTGCTAGTGGTTTTCCCGATGTGGGGCAGTACTTC.